This T cell receptor (beta chain) was observed in a study of control samples from healthy donors and cancer patients. The protocol was immunoSEQ multiplex PCR, while the TCRdb copy is restricted to in-frame clones and leaves out a portion. The data contain under 150,000 clones, around 87% of them singletons. The CDR3 consists of 15 residues. Trimming took 0 bases from V and 8 from J, leaving 12 bases between them. Germline V gene lookup returns CDR1 SGHRS and CDR2 YFSETQ. The specimen was blood. The rearrangement uses TRBV5-1 and TRBJ1-6; D unclear. The TCR was taken from a man in his sixties in good health. DNA of the CDR3: TGCGCCAGCAGCTTGGGTCCGGGTGGGGATTCACCCCTCCACTTT. Translating it yields CASSLGPGGDSPLHF. The full variable domain, with the rest looked up from reference TRBV5-1 and TRBJ1-6, is KAGVTQTPRYLIKTRGQQVTLSCSPISGHRSVSWYQQTPGQGLQFLFEYFSETQRNKGNFPGRFSGRQFSNSRSEMNVSTLELGDSALYLCASSLGPGGDSPLHFGNGTRLTVT.